This T cell receptor beta chain was identified during a study of T cell responses to AZD1222 COVID-19 vaccine. Study-wide background: Pooling was applied to second doses at about 4 or about 12 weeks. Study-wide results and limits: Regions 160-218 and 743-854 held dominance among vaccine-associated CD4 TCRs, which spanned spike.

V was clipped by 4 bases and J by 6 bases, with 13 bases between them. The CDR3 covers 13 residues. From germline, CDR1 is SNHLY and CDR2 FYNNEI. This table comes from immunoSEQ multiplex PCR, and its TCRdb copy is limited to in-frame clones, with some not included. Here the sample spans around 100,000 clones, just under 90% being singletons. As to this clone: The antigen is unknown.

This chain connects TRBV2 to TRBJ2-7; D gene uncertain. The sequenced sample was peripheral blood, obtained on day 0 of AZD1222 vaccination. The source of this sequence is an adult in good health. The CDR3 is CASSGSFEVEQYF. The CDR3 DNA reads as TGTGCCAGCAGTGGGTCCTTCGAGGTCGAGCAGTACTTC.